This T cell receptor (beta chain) was recorded in a study of OX40 agonist ivuxolimab in advanced cancers. About the research overall: The patients received ivuxolimab by intravenous route every 2 weeks at 0.01 to 10 mg/kg. The dose-escalation group included hepatocellular carcinoma, melanoma, renal cell carcinoma and head and neck cancer. Of mixed ages from about 20 to 80 and averaging about 60 years, the group was just under 85% male. Findings and limits, study-wide: At 0.1 to 3.0 mg/kg and by week 6, CD4+ and CD8+ T cells in the blood had expanded clonally.

Generated by immunoSEQ multiplex PCR, the TCRdb table keeps only in-frame clones and is missing some. Among about 26,000 clones listed, 65% to 80% were seen once. This clone was found once. As yet, its antigen is unknown. The germline V gene has CDR1 MNHNY and CDR2 SVGAGI (reference sequence). Trimming removed 0 bases from V and 0 bases from J, with 2 bases in between. The length of the CDR3 is 13 residues. The chain uses TRBV6-6 and TRBJ1-1; no clear D gene. This clonotype originated in an adult with an advanced solid tumor such as melanoma, head and neck, liver or kidney cancer. Sequencing was performed on CD4+ or CD8+ T cells sorted from blood, taken in a trial of the OX40 agonist ivuxolimab. CDR3 sequence reads: CASSYSLNTEAFF. The CDR3 DNA is TGTGCCAGCAGTTACTCCCTGAACACTGAAGCTTTCTTT.